This T cell receptor (beta chain) was obtained from a study of graft-versus-host responses after intestinal transplantation. About the research overall: Multivisceral, liver-intestinal, or isolated intestinal transplants were performed in recipients.

V gave up 5 bases and J gave up 3 bases, with 14 bases separating them. There are 13 residues in the CDR3. Germline CDR1 GTSNPN, CDR2 SVGIG (reference sequence). In regard to this clone: Its antigen is currently unknown.

TCRdb's copy holds only in-frame clones and misses some; the assay was immunoSEQ multiplex PCR. The data contain approximately 94,000 clones, about 90% of them singletons. J is TRBJ2-7 and V is TRBV30, with D possibly being TRBD1 or TRBD2 (5 bases each). This sequence was found in a human donor who was the organ donor for an intestinal transplant. The sequencing here drew on unstimulated CD4+ T cells sorted from spleen or lymph node cells, taken before transplant. The CDR3 spells CAWGGLGDYEQYF. In DNA, the CDR3 is TGTGCCTGGGGTGGACTGGGGGACTACGAGCAGTACTTC.